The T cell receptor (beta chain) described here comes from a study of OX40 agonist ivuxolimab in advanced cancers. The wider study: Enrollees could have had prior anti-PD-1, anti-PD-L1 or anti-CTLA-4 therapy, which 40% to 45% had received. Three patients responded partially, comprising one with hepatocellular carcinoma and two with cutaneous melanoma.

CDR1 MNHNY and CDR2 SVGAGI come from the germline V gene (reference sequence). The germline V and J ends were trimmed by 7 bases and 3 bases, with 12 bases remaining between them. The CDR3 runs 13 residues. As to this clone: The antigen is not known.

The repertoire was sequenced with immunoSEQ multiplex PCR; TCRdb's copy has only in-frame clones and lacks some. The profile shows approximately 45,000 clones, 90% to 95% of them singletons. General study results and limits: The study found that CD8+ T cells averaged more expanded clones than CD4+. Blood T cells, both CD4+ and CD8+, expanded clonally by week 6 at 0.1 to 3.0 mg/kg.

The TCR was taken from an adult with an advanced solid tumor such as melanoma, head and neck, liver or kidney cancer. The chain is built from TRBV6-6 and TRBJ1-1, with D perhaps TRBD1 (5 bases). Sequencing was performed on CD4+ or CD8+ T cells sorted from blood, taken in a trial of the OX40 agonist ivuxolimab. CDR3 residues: CASNVGVHTEAFF. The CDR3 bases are TGTGCCAGCAATGTGGGGGTACACACTGAAGCTTTCTTT.